A selection of T cell receptor beta chains follows, all from one sample in a study of human T cells and chemical hapten exposure. TCRdb re-called the RACE reads with MiXCR, one entry per CDR3 protein. The table includes about 120,000 distinct CDR3 sequences, roughly 13% detected once. The sample was whole blood, taken in connection with sensitization to the hapten diphenylcyclopropenone (DPC). These receptors were taken from a woman between 18 and 29 years old with alopecia areata. Some clones in this sample may be carry-over from other donors' samples. Both conserved end residues are part of each CDR3.

V | length | CDR3
TRBV19 | 16 | CASRPLGTGGTDTQYF
TRBV3-1 | 13 | CASSFVANYGYTF
TRBV28 | 14 | CATDRDRVTDTQYF
TRBV27 | 15 | CASSETSGGQETQYF
TRBV29-1 | 13 | CSVGDRLGQPQHF
TRBV12-3/TRBV12-4 | 13 | CASAWQVSYEQYF
TRBV9 | 16 | CASSVVGGRSTDTQYF
TRBV12-5 | 14 | CASQFSTYNYGYTF
TRBV12-3/TRBV12-4 | 15 | CASTPGAGGYNEQFF
TRBV29-1 | 14 | CSVEEPDRPTEAFF
TRBV6-2/TRBV6-3 | 14 | CASCKRTGNQPQHF
TRBV4-3 | 16 | CASSQDMAATNEKLFF
TRBV7-6 | 15 | CASSLAGSAYNEQFF